Presented here are 9 T cell receptor beta chains from one specimen sequenced in a study of cytomegalovirus exposure and HLA in healthy donors. The PCR ran on 60 Vbeta and 13 Jbeta primers. Assay: immunoSEQ multiplex PCR; the TCRdb copy retains only in-frame clones and omits some. The profile shows under 200,000 clones, roughly four fifths of them singletons. Sequenced: PBMCs. These receptors came from a woman aged 18-35 years in good health and CMV-seronegative.

This rearrangement joins TRBV7-9 to TRBJ2-2; 9 nucleotides align to TRBD2. The germline CDR1 and CDR2 sequences are SEHNR and FQNEAQ (reference sequence). The junction had 7 bases not matched to a gene; V was cut back by 7 bases and J by 1 base. The CDR3 extends over 16 amino acids. The CDR3, as DNA: TGTGCCAGCACCCTTAGCGGGAGTGGGAACACCGGGGAGCTGTTTTTT. Translation gives CASTLSGSGNTGELFF.

V usage is TRBV7-2 and J usage is TRBJ2-1; D may be TRBD1 (6 bases). Trimming took 3 bases from V and 7 from J, leaving 16 bases between them. Germline loops: CDR1 SGHTA, CDR2 FQGNSA. The CDR3 has 15 amino acids. The CDR3 is CASSFGRRQGNEQFF. CDR3 nucleotides: TGTGCCAGCAGCTTCGGCAGAAGGCAGGGGAATGAGCAGTTCTTC.

The chain recombines TRBV20-1 with TRBJ2-3; 7 positions agree with TRBD2. Germline V gene lookup returns CDR1 DFQATT and CDR2 SNEGSKA (reference sequence). The CDR3 is 11 amino acids. Losses at the gene ends were 4 bases for V and 5 bases for J; bases not matched to a gene: 0. Here the CDR3 DNA reads TGCAGTGCTAAGCGGGGAGATACGCAGTATTTT. Protein sequence: CSAKRGDTQYF.

This sequence joins TRBV7-2 and TRBJ1-2, with TRBD1 identical over 7 bases. The germline CDR1 and CDR2 sequences are SGHTA and FQGNSA. V was clipped by 2 bases and J by 8 bases; unmatched bases: 14. The CDR3 length is 16 residues. The CDR3 nucleotides read TGTGCCAGCAGCTTACCCCGGTCGACAGGGTGGCAAGGCTACACCTTC. Its protein is CASSLPRSTGWQGYTF.

CDR3 protein: CASTPRTSGANVLTF. The CDR3 coding sequence is TGCGCCAGCACCCCGCGTACTTCTGGGGCCAACGTCCTGACTTTC. The genes are TRBV5-1 and TRBJ2-6; D unclear. Germline CDR1 reads SGHRS; CDR2 reads YFSETQ. The germline V and J ends were trimmed by 6 bases and 1 base, with 11 bases remaining between them. This CDR3 has 15 residues. The full variable domain, its missing parts supplied by reference TRBV5-1 and TRBJ2-6, is KAGVTQTPRYLIKTRGQQVTLSCSPISGHRSVSWYQQTPGQGLQFLFEYFSETQRNKGNFPGRFSGRQFSNSRSEMNVSTLELGDSALYLCASTPRTSGANVLTFGAGSRLTVL.

V gene TRBV6-7 combines with J gene TRBJ2-3; TRBD2 agrees at 13 bases. TRBV6-7 is an open reading frame, and its role is uncertain. V lost 2 bases to trimming and J lost 0 bases; unmatched junction nucleotides: 20. The CDR3 is 23 residues long. CDR3 nucleotides: TGTGCCAGCAGTTACCGACTTACTAGCGGGAGGGCCAGGCCCCCAGTAAGCACAGATACGCAGTATTTT. Amino acid sequence: CASSYRLTSGRARPPVSTDTQYF.

The chain joins TRBV13 to TRBJ2-3, with D uncertain. Germline V gene sequence: CDR1 PRHDT, CDR2 FYEKMQ (reference sequence). CDR3 length: 15 residues. With 5 bases removed from V and 5 bases from J, the gap between germline ends came to 17 bases. The CDR3 loop is CASSPAPRGLDTQYF. The CDR3, as DNA: TGTGCCAGCAGCCCGGCCCCTCGCGGCTTAGATACGCAGTATTTT.

The chain couples TRBV27 to TRBJ1-1, with 9 bases lining up with TRBD1. Losses at the gene ends were 6 bases for V and 6 bases for J; bases not matched to a gene: 5. CDR1 MNHEY and CDR2 SMNVEV come from the germline V gene (reference sequence). The CDR3 is 13 amino acids. The DNA for the CDR3 is TGTGCCAGCAGCCCGACAGGGGGGGCTGAAGCTTTCTTT. Its protein is CASSPTGGAEAFF.

This chain connects TRBV30 to TRBJ2-7; 10 nucleotides line up with TRBD2. Germline CDR1 GTSNPN, CDR2 SVGIG (reference sequence). V lost 5 bases, J lost 7 bases, and 11 bases stayed unmatched. The CDR3 contains 14 residues. CDR3 bases: TGTGCCTGGTCAGCAATTAGCGGGGGGTTTGAGCAGTACTTC. Protein sequence: CAWSAISGGFEQYF.